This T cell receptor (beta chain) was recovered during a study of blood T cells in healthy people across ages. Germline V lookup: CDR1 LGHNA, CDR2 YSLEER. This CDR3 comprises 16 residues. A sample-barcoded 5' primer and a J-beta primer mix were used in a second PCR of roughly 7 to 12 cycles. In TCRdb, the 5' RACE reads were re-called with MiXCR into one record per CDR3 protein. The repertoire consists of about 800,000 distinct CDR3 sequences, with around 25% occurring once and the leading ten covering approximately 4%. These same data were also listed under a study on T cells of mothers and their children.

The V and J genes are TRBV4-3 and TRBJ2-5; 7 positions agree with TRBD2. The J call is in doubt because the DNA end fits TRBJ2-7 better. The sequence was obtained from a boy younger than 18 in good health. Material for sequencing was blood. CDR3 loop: CASSQDRGGVSYEQYF. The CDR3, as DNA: TGCGCCAGCAGCCAAGATCGCGGGGGAGTTTCCTACGAGCAGTACTTC.